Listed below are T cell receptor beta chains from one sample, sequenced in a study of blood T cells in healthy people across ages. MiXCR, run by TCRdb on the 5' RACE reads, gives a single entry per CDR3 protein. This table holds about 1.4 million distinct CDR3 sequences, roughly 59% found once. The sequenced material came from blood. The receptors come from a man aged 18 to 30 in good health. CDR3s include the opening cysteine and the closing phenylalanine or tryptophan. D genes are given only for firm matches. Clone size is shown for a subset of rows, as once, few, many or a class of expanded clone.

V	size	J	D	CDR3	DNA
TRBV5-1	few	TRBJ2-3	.	CASSLTGRGRDTQYF	TGCGCCAGCAGCCTCACGGGCCGGGGACGAGATACGCAGTATTTT
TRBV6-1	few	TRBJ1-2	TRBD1	CASSGGGHFTYNYGYTF	TGTGCCAGCAGTGGAGGGGGCCACTTTACTTATAACTATGGCTACACCTTC
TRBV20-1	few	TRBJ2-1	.	CSARGGLRYEQFF	TGCAGTGCTAGGGGGGGGCTCAGGTATGAGCAGTTCTTC
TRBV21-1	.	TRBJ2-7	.	CASSVPPDNYEQYF	TGTGCCAGCAGCGTACCACCCGATAATTACGAGCAGTACTTC
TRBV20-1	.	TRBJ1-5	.	CSASAVNQPQHF	TGCAGTGCGAGTGCCGTCAATCAGCCCCAGCATTTT
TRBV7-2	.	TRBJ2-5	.	CASSLVGASETQYF	TGTGCCAGCAGCTTAGTAGGGGCTTCGGAGACCCAGTACTTC
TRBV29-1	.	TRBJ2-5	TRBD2	CSVEGLAGNRRETQYF	TGCAGCGTTGAGGGACTAGCGGGGAACCGCCGGGAGACCCAGTACTTC
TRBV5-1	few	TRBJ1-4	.	CASSEDRRTNEKLFF	TGCGCCAGCAGCGAAGACAGGAGGACTAATGAAAAACTGTTTTTT
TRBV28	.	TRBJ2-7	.	CASSLSHDGYEQYF	TGTGCCAGCAGTTTATCCCACGACGGCTACGAGCAGTACTTC
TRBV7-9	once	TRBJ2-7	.	CASSLVPTTPSYEQYF	TGTGCCAGCAGCTTAGTCCCGACAACTCCCTCCTACGAGCAGTACTTC
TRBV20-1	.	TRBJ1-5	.	CSARETIGGNQPQHF	TGCAGTGCTAGAGAGACGATTGGGGGGAATCAGCCCCAGCATTTT
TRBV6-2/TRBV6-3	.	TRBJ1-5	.	CASSDPNQPQHF	TGTGCCAGCTCTGACCCCAATCAGCCCCAGCATTTT
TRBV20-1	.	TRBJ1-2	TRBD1	CSARNLADRPIGGYTF	TGCAGTGCTAGAAACCTCGCGGACAGGCCCATTGGGGGCTACACCTTC
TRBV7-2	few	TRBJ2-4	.	CASSLDRRNIQYF	TGTGCCAGCAGCTTAGACCGAAGGAACATTCAGTACTTC
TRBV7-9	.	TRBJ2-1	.	CASSPPRDGTYNEQFF	TGTGCCAGCAGCCCGCCCCGGGACGGGACCTACAATGAGCAGTTCTTC
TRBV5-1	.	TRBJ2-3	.	CASSLANRNSDTQYF	TGCGCCAGCAGCTTGGCCAACCGGAACTCGGATACGCAGTATTTT
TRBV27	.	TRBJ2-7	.	CTKGIRVDEQYF	TGTACCAAGGGTATTCGGGTAGACGAGCAGTACTTC
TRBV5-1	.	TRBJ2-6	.	CASEGGPPYEANVLTF	TGCGCCAGCGAGGGGGGGCCACCTTACGAGGCCAACGTCCTGACTTTC
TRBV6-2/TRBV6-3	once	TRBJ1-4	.	CASSPGQLANEKLFF	TGTGCCAGCAGTCCCGGACAGCTCGCTAATGAAAAACTGTTTTTT
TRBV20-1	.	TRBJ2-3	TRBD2	CSARAASGGSTDTQYF	TGCAGTGCTAGAGCGGCTAGCGGGGGTAGCACAGATACGCAGTATTTT
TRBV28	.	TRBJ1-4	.	CASRPPGRDEKLFF	TGTGCCAGCAGACCCCCGGGACGAGATGAAAAACTGTTTTTT
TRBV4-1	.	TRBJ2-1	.	CASSQVGSTEQFF	TGCGCCAGCAGCCAAGTTGGGTCGACCGAGCAGTTCTTC
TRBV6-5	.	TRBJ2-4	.	CASSYSVGTAKNIQYF	TGTGCCAGCAGTTACTCGGTGGGCACGGCCAAAAACATTCAGTACTTC